This TCR beta chain derives from a study of tumor-infiltrating lymphocytes in primary liver carcinoma. The overall study: The patient group consisted of men and women aged 30 to 69 years.

Trimming removed 5 bases from V and 1 base from J, with 11 bases in between. The CDR3 extends over 14 amino acids. In germline, CDR1 is SGHAT, CDR2 FQNNGV. It was unsorted whole blood that yielded blood RNA, and germline DNA was also extracted. Before the operation took place, around 4 milliliters of peripheral blood were collected. This clonotype was observed a single time. Its antigen is currently unknown. Study results and limitations: Bulk unsorted material prevented CD4+ and CD8+ repertoire comparison.

Making TCR beta cDNA involved 400 to 600 ng total RNA and a constant-region primer. For TCR beta, libraries were produced by three nested multiplex PCR rounds using slightly modified ARM-PCR. Use of TRBV1-TRBV30 forward primers with a C-beta reverse primer characterized the first two PCR rounds, which lasted roughly 9 cycles each. TCRdb fed the multiplex PCR reads into MiXCR, producing one record per CDR3 protein. The table lists almost 200,000 distinct CDR3 sequences, less than 65% of them singletons. Sample: peripheral blood. The clonotype was recovered from a woman aged 60-75 years with primary liver carcinoma and hepatitis B virus infection. V is TRBV11-2 and J is TRBJ1-1; D is unresolved. The DNA for the CDR3 is TGTGCCAGCAGCAAGGACGGCTCGAACACTGAAGCTTTCTTT. Amino acid sequence: CASSKDGSNTEAFF.